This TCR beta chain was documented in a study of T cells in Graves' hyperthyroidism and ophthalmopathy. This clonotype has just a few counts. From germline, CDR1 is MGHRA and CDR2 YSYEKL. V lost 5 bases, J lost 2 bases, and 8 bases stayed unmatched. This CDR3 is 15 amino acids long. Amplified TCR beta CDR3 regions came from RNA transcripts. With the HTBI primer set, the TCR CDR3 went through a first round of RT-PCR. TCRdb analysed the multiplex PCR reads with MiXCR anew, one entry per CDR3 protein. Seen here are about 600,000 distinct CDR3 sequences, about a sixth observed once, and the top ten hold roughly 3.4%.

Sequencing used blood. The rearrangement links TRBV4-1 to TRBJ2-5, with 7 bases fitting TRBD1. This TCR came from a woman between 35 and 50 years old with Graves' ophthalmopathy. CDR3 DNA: TGCGCCAGCAGCTATCTGGGACAGTCACAAGAGACCCAGTACTTC. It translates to CASSYLGQSQETQYF.